Listed here is a single T cell receptor beta chain. The sample is drawn from a study of blood T cell repertoires in COVID-19. For the study at large: PBMCs, B-cell-depleted T cells, or T cells were the source of the cDNA or gDNA that made up the material.

Germline V lookup: CDR1 LGHNA, CDR2 YNFKEQ. This CDR3 spans 15 amino acids. V lost 5 bases to trimming and J lost 5 bases; unmatched junction nucleotides: 9. This table comes from immunoSEQ multiplex PCR, and its TCRdb copy is limited to in-frame clones, with some not included. The sample carries roughly 380,000 clones, over 75% recorded once. V usage is TRBV4-2 and J usage is TRBJ1-1; 9 bases align to TRBD1. The TCR comes from a man younger than 40 who had recovered from COVID-19. Sequenced: PBMCs or T cells enriched from blood (not recorded which). The CDR3 reads CASSFPGQGSTEAFF. CDR3 nucleotide sequence: TGTGCCAGCAGCTTCCCGGGACAGGGTAGTACTGAAGCTTTCTTT.